One sample yielded the 8 T cell receptor beta chains listed below, sequenced in a study of T-cell reconstitution after alpha-beta-depleted transplantation in children. Researchers prepared the TCRbeta library using unique molecular identifiers, the study reports. TCRdb passed the PCR reads through MiXCR, listing each CDR3 protein once. The table records hundreds of thousands of distinct CDR3 sequences, over 10% of them present only once. The input for sequencing was PBMCs, mostly from graft donor cells, taken 360 days after TCRalphabeta/CD19-depleted stem cell transplant. These receptors all stem from a male patient under 18 who had a stem cell transplant for acute myeloid leukemia, so the T cells may come from the graft donor.

The chain couples TRBV20-1 to TRBJ2-1; D remains unclear. The CDR3 loop spans 15 amino acids. V shed 3 bases and J shed 0 bases, with 12 bases lying between them. CDR1 is DFQATT and CDR2 is SNEGSKA in the germline V gene (reference sequence). The CDR3 region is CSARSVASSYNEQFF. The CDR3 DNA follows: TGCAGTGCTAGGTCCGTCGCGAGCTCCTACAATGAGCAGTTCTTC.

Written as DNA, the CDR3 is TGTGCCAGCAGTTTACGTGGGAGGGCGGATACGCAGTATTTT. Its protein is CASSLRGRADTQYF. The gene calls are TRBV28 and TRBJ2-3; TRBD2 aligns across 7 bases. The CDR3 totals 14 residues. V trimming: 2 bases; J trimming: 6 bases; junction bases outside the gene matches: 5. Per germline, CDR1 MDHEN and CDR2 SYDVKM.

This clonotype occurred a few times. The chain uses TRBV10-3 and TRBJ2-3, with 7 bases identical to TRBD1. The CDR3 has 14 residues. In germline, CDR1 is ENHRY, CDR2 SYGVKD. The V segment lost 6 bases and the J segment 2 bases; nucleotides outside the gene matches: 5. Here the CDR3 reads CAISPGQITDTQYF. The CDR3 DNA is TGTGCCATCAGCCCGGGACAGATCACAGATACGCAGTATTTT.

V usage is TRBV9 and J usage is TRBJ1-1; D is ambiguous. Germline V CDR1 and CDR2: SGDLS, YYNGEE. The ends were cut back, 0 bases at V and 1 base at J, with 7 bases in the middle. This CDR3 has 14 residues. The CDR3 protein is CASSVDPANTEAFF. The CDR3 DNA reads TGTGCCAGCAGCGTAGATCCGGCGAACACTGAAGCTTTCTTT. The full variable domain, its missing parts supplied by reference TRBV9 and TRBJ1-1, is DSGVTQTPKHLITATGQRVTLRCSPRSGDLSVYWYQQSLDQGLQFLIQYYNGEERAKGNILERFSAQQFPDLHSELNLSSLELGDSALYFCASSVDPANTEAFFGQGTRLTVV.

This clonotype was seen more than once but under ten times. The genes are TRBV30 and TRBJ1-1; D gene uncertain. The germline V and J ends were trimmed by 1 base and 5 bases, with 5 bases remaining between them. The CDR3 has 11 amino acids. CDR1 is GTSNPN, CDR2 SVGIG, per germline (reference sequence). In DNA, the CDR3 is TGTGCCTGGAGTGGATCGACTGAAGCTTTCTTT. It specifies CAWSGSTEAFF.

There are a few counts of this clonotype. The chain employs TRBV10-3 and TRBJ2-5; D is uncertain. Germline CDR1 is ENHRY and CDR2 is SYGVKD. The CDR3 length is 13 residues. Deletions cut 4 bases from V and 5 bases from J, with 11 bases between. CDR3 sequence reads: CAISGQTGETQYF. The CDR3 coding sequence is TGTGCCATCAGTGGGCAGACGGGCGAGACCCAGTACTTC.

The chain recombines TRBV6-5 with TRBJ1-4, with D tentatively TRBD1 (5 bases). Germline V gene sequence: CDR1 MNHEY, CDR2 SVGAGI. Trimming stripped 2 bases from V and 6 bases from J, with 10 bases between. The CDR3 length is 14 residues. CDR3 amino acids: CASSYGGTDEKLFF. The CDR3 DNA sequence: TGTGCCAGCAGTTACGGGGGGACCGATGAAAAACTGTTTTTT.

The rearrangement links TRBV9 to TRBJ1-1; D call uncertain. CDR1 and CDR2 (germline): SGDLS, YYNGEE. Trimming pared 1 base from V and 4 bases from J, leaving 11 bases between. This CDR3 is built from 14 residues. The CDR3 DNA follows: TGTGCCAGCAGCGTATTACAGACGACCACTGAAGCTTTCTTT. Translated, it gives CASSVLQTTTEAFF. The full variable domain, its missing parts supplied by reference TRBV9 and TRBJ1-1, is DSGVTQTPKHLITATGQRVTLRCSPRSGDLSVYWYQQSLDQGLQFLIQYYNGEERAKGNILERFSAQQFPDLHSELNLSSLELGDSALYFCASSVLQTTTEAFFGQGTRLTVV.